Below, 24 T cell receptor beta chains from the same sample are listed, as sequenced in a study of spatial heterogeneity in lung cancer. These receptors' targets are unknown. TCRdb redid the calling of the 5' RACE reads with MiXCR, one entry per CDR3 protein. The top ten clones hold 11% of a sample with 3,700 or so distinct CDR3 sequences, less than 10% of them seen once. Study results and caveats: Tumor mutation count correlated with how many alpha and beta TCRs expanded intratumorally.

Time point in this sample: sample taken at primary tumor resection. The source material was lung tumor tissue, sampled at surgery. The receptors were sampled from a male donor with early-stage non-small cell lung cancer.

This clonotype is categorized as medium-sized (0.01 to 0.1%). The V gene is TRBV5-1, the J gene TRBJ2-2; TRBD1 agrees at 10 bases. Per germline, CDR1 SGHRS and CDR2 YFSETQ. The CDR3 has 16 amino acids. The ends lost 4 bases at V and 4 bases at J; junction bases unmatched: 7. The CDR3 protein is CASSRDRGQGTGELFF. DNA of the CDR3: TGCGCCAGCAGCCGTGACAGGGGGCAAGGCACCGGGGAGCTGTTTTTT.

By sample share, this clonotype is medium-sized. The chain has TRBV7-9 and TRBJ2-7; D remains ambiguous. The CDR3 is 11 amino acids. Germline CDR1 is SEHNR and CDR2 is FQNEAQ (reference sequence). Trimming shortened V by 5 bases and J by 7 bases, and 9 bases separated the two germline ends. The CDR3 is CASSPGWEQYF. CDR3 coding DNA: TGTGCCAGCAGCCCCGGCTGGGAGCAGTACTTC.

This clonotype was detected only a few times. CDR3 loop: CSGPTEGQQGEQYF. The CDR3 nucleotides are TGCAGTGGGCCCACCGAGGGACAACAAGGGGAGCAGTACTTC. The chain carries TRBV20-1 and TRBJ2-7, with a weak D call TRBD1 (6 bases). Germline CDR1 DFQATT, CDR2 SNEGSKA (reference sequence). The CDR3 is made up of 14 amino acids. V was pared by 7 bases and J by 7 bases, with 23 bases between.

This clonotype counts as medium-sized. The rearrangement uses TRBV5-6 and TRBJ2-1; 7 nucleotides agree with TRBD2. The CDR3 is made up of 13 amino acids. Germline V gene data show CDR1 as SGHDT and CDR2 as YYEEEE. V shed 0 bases and J 13 bases; nucleotides not matched to a gene: 7. CDR3 loop: CASSLGRELFQFF. The CDR3 DNA sequence: TGTGCCAGCAGCTTGGGGCGGGAGTTGTTCCAGTTCTTC.

The chain carries TRBV20-1 and TRBJ2-5; 10 nucleotides match TRBD2. Germline assignment: CDR1 DFQATT and CDR2 SNEGSKA (reference sequence). V dropped 3 bases and J dropped 2; count of bases not matched to a gene: 9. The CDR3 length is 16 residues. The CDR3 loop is CSASQPLAGAQETQYF. CDR3 DNA: TGCAGTGCTAGTCAGCCGCTAGCGGGGGCTCAAGAGACCCAGTACTTC.

V is TRBV1 and J is TRBJ2-1; the table's D call, TRBD2, has no DNA check behind it. TRBV1 is noted as a pseudogene. There are 22 residues in the CDR3. The DNA for the CDR3 is TGCACCAGCAGCCAAGATTTTTTTCTGCGGGAACCACAGTTGAGCTCCTACAATGAGCAGTTCTTC. This gives the protein CTSSQDFFLREPQLSSYNEQFF.

The CDR3 sequence: CASSVYSDYTEAFF. The CDR3 DNA follows: TGTGCCAGCAGCGTATACTCGGATTACACTGAAGCTTTCTTT. The chain carries TRBV9 and TRBJ1-1; D is unresolved. The CDR3 is 14 residues long. Germline V gene data show CDR1 as SGDLS and CDR2 as YYNGEE. V lost 1 base and J lost 3, with 10 bases in between.

This clonotype is termed medium-sized. The chain carries TRBV2 and TRBJ1-2; D is ambiguous. The CDR3 spans 15 residues. The V and J ends lost 4 bases and 0 bases respectively, with 12 bases between them. Germline V lookup: CDR1 SNHLY, CDR2 FYNNEI. The CDR3 DNA follows: TGTGCCAGCAGTGTAACCAGGACCGCTAACTATGGCTACACCTTC. Protein: CASSVTRTANYGYTF.

In this sample, this clonotype is medium-sized. The V and J genes are TRBV28 and TRBJ2-5, with D perhaps TRBD1 (5 bases). V lost 3 bases and J lost 7, with 15 bases in between. CDR3 length: 14 residues. Per germline, CDR1 MDHEN and CDR2 SYDVKM. The CDR3 DNA is TGTGCCAGCAGTTTTTTCGACCTAAGGGGGACCCAGTACTTC. Protein product: CASSFFDLRGTQYF.

Within the sample, this clonotype is medium-sized (0.01 to 0.1%). The chain has TRBV12-3 or TRBV12-4 and TRBJ1-4; 10 bases are shared with TRBD1. J gave up 4 bases and V 7 bases, and 6 bases lay outside the gene matches. The CDR3 extends over 15 amino acids. The CDR3 spells CASKRQGAYNEKLFF. For the CDR3, the DNA is TGTGCCAGCAAAAGACAGGGGGCTTATAATGAAAAACTGTTTTTT.

This clonotype was found many times. The chain joins TRBV5-1 to TRBJ2-7; D may correspond to TRBD1 or TRBD2 (5 bases each). V lost 3 bases and J lost 5, with 15 bases in between. This CDR3 is built from 14 residues. Germline V lookup: CDR1 SGHRS, CDR2 YFSETQ. Written as DNA, the CDR3 is TGCGCCAGCAGCTCCTCCGGGGACGTAGACGAGCAGTACTTC. This sequence encodes CASSSSGDVDEQYF.

The genes are TRBV7-8 and TRBJ2-1; 12 bases are a match to TRBD1. The CDR3 spans 17 residues. V was pared by 5 bases and J by 8 bases, with 13 bases of the junction left unmatched. Germline CDR1 is SGHVS and CDR2 is FQNEAQ. CDR3 nucleotides: TGTGCCAGCAGCCCTAAAAGGGACAGGGGGCGTTTGGATGAGCAGTTCTTC. Amino acid sequence: CASSPKRDRGRLDEQFF.

Within the sample, this clonotype is medium-sized (0.01 to 0.1%). The gene calls are TRBV5-1 and TRBJ2-2, with TRBD2 matching 9 bases. V dropped 0 bases and J dropped 7; count of bases not matched to a gene: 7. The germline V gene has CDR1 SGHRS and CDR2 YFSETQ. The CDR3 has 16 residues. The CDR3 sequence is CASSLDPAGGYGELFF. The CDR3 coding sequence is TGCGCCAGCAGCTTGGATCCAGCGGGAGGCTACGGGGAGCTGTTTTTT. The full variable domain, its missing parts supplied by reference TRBV5-1 and TRBJ2-2, is KAGVTQTPRYLIKTRGQQVTLSCSPISGHRSVSWYQQTPGQGLQFLFEYFSETQRNKGNFPGRFSGRQFSNSRSEMNVSTLELGDSALYLCASSLDPAGGYGELFFGEGSRLTVL.

This clonotype is labeled medium-sized. Lacking the conserved final phenylalanine or tryptophan, this CDR3 likely reflects a read error. V usage is TRBV7-2 and J usage is TRBJ2-1; 7 nucleotides line up with TRBD2. From germline, CDR1 is SGHTA and CDR2 FQGNSA. Trimming removed 4 bases from V and 2 bases from J; junction bases left unmatched: 5. CDR3 length: 15 amino acids. The CDR3 spells CASSSGSGAYNEQFS. The CDR3 coding sequence is TGTGCCAGCAGCTCAGGAAGCGGGGCCTACAATGAGCAGTTCTCC.

V and J are TRBV27 and TRBJ2-7; 7 bases align to TRBD1. Trimming removed 8 bases from V and 4 bases from J; junction bases left unmatched: 8. The CDR3 spans 13 residues. The germline CDR1 and CDR2 sequences are MNHEY and SMNVEV (reference sequence). The CDR3 loop is CASSSGQIYEQYF. In DNA, the CDR3 is TGTGCCAGCTCCTCGGGACAGATTTACGAGCAGTACTTC.

This clonotype is judged large. The chain employs TRBV15 and TRBJ1-5; D call uncertain. Germline V gene lookup returns CDR1 LNHNV and CDR2 YYDKDF (reference sequence). The germline V and J ends were trimmed by 3 bases and 0 bases, with 0 bases remaining between them. The CDR3 covers 12 residues. This CDR3 reads CATSSSNQPQHF. The CDR3 coding sequence is TGTGCCACCAGCAGTAGCAATCAGCCCCAGCATTTT.

This clonotype was detected many times. CDR3 region: CASSSGPPRTTDTQYF. For the CDR3, the DNA is TGTGCCAGCAGTTCCGGGCCGCCCCGGACCACAGATACGCAGTATTTT. The gene calls are TRBV6-5 and TRBJ2-3; D ambiguous. The V and J ends lost 4 bases and 2 bases respectively, with 16 bases between them. The CDR3 spans 16 residues. CDR1 and CDR2 from the germline V gene are MNHEY and SVGAGI.

This clonotype is judged medium-sized. V usage is TRBV24-1 and J usage is TRBJ2-1; TRBD1 is a possible D gene (5 bases). The germline V gene encodes CDR1 KGHDR and CDR2 SFDVKD. The CDR3 is made up of 13 amino acids. Trimming shortened V by 9 bases and J by 7 bases, and 15 bases separated the two germline ends. CDR3 residues: CATGAREKNEQFF. CDR3 bases: TGTGCCACCGGGGCCAGGGAAAAGAATGAGCAGTTCTTC.

The V call is TRBV20-1, the J call TRBJ2-5; 7 nucleotides align to TRBD2. The CDR3 sequence is 13 residues long. Germline CDR1 is DFQATT and CDR2 is SNEGSKA (reference sequence). V lost 6 bases, J lost 0 bases, and 4 bases stayed unmatched. The CDR3 region has the DNA TGCAGTGCCGCGCGGGAGCACCAAGAGACCCAGTACTTC. Its protein product is CSAAREHQETQYF.

This clonotype is labeled medium-sized (0.01 to 0.1%). The chain carries TRBV11-2 and TRBJ2-7; D could derive from TRBD1 or TRBD2 (5 bases each). CDR3 length: 12 amino acids. CDR1 is SGHAT and CDR2 is FQNNGV in the germline V gene. With 5 bases removed from V and 11 bases from J, the gap between germline ends came to 16 bases. The CDR3 bases are TGTGCCAGCAGCCTCACCGGGGAAGGGGAGTACTTC. Protein: CASSLTGEGEYF.

This clonotype is medium-sized within its sample. The V gene is TRBV2, the J gene TRBJ2-7; 13 bases agree with TRBD2. CDR1 is SNHLY and CDR2 is FYNNEI in the germline V gene. CDR3 length: 13 amino acids. Trimming took 4 bases from V and 13 from J; bases not matched to a gene: 7. The CDR3 here is CASSATSGGHPYF. The CDR3 coding sequence is TGTGCCAGCAGTGCGACTAGCGGGGGGCACCCCTACTTC.

This clonotype was recorded many times. Here the CDR3 DNA reads TGCAGTGCCACCGGGACTAGAGGATACGAGCAGTACTTC. It codes for CSATGTRGYEQYF. The J gene is TRBJ2-7, the V gene TRBV20-1, with 8 bases identical to TRBD2. The CDR3 length is 13 residues. Trimming at V came to 6 bases and at J to 4 bases, leaving 8 bases not matched to a gene. Germline values: CDR1 DFQATT, CDR2 SNEGSKA (reference sequence).

By sample share, this clonotype is medium-sized. V usage is TRBV3-1 and J usage is TRBJ2-5; the D gene is possibly TRBD2 (5 bases). Germline V gene data show CDR1 as LGHDT and CDR2 as YNNKEL (reference sequence). The CDR3 consists of 15 residues. The V and J ends lost 1 base and 5 bases respectively, with 14 bases between them. As DNA, the CDR3 is TGTGCCAGCAGCCAAGGGGCTAGCTTGCAGGAGACCCAGTACTTC. The encoded protein is CASSQGASLQETQYF.

By sample share, this clonotype is medium-sized (0.01 to 0.1%). The chain links TRBV27 to TRBJ2-1, with D hard to call. V was clipped by 2 bases and J by 4 bases, with 6 bases between them. The germline CDR1 and CDR2 sequences are MNHEY and SMNVEV (reference sequence). The CDR3 sequence is 13 residues long. The CDR3 nucleotides read TGTGCCAGCAGTTTAGGCAGATACAATGAGCAGTTCTTC. Translating gives CASSLGRYNEQFF.